Shown below are 18 T cell receptor beta chains from a single sample sequenced in a study of CD8+ T cells in alopecia areata. Sequencing used cDNA as its template, made by extracting RNA and reverse transcribing it. The protocol was immunoSEQ multiplex PCR, while the TCRdb copy is restricted to in-frame clones and leaves out a portion. Of over 150,000 clones listed, around half are singletons. The sample's treatment: oral pan-JAK inhibitor, 5-10 mg twice daily. The sequenced sample was CD8+ T cells sorted from blood, obtained at week 24, from a patient treated with tofacitinib. Every receptor here comes from a human donor with alopecia areata.

This clone was seen a single time. The J gene is TRBJ2-7, the V gene TRBV5-4; D is uncertain. CDR3 size: 15 residues. Trimming removed 0 bases from V and 0 bases from J, with 10 bases in between. Germline CDR1 is SGHNT and CDR2 is YYREEE (reference sequence). DNA for the CDR3: TGTGCCAGCAGCTTGGCTAAGGGCCCCTCCTACGAGCAGTACTTC. Translation gives CASSLAKGPSYEQYF.

The chain couples TRBV19 to TRBJ2-3; the match to TRBD2 covers 10 bases. Trimming at V came to 4 bases and at J to 5 bases, leaving 9 bases not matched to a gene. CDR1 is LNHDA, CDR2 SQIVND, per germline (reference sequence). This CDR3 region has 16 residues. The CDR3 region has the DNA TGTGCCAGTAGTACCCCGGCTAGCGGGGGTGAAGATACGCAGTATTTT. It is translated as CASSTPASGGEDTQYF.

This clone was recorded a few times. This chain links TRBV5-5 with TRBJ1-1; D unresolved. The ends were cut back, 0 bases at V and 5 bases at J, with 8 bases in the middle. The CDR3 contains 13 residues. Germline V lookup: CDR1 SGHKS, CDR2 YYEKEE (reference sequence). The CDR3 is CASSLGSDTEAFF. As DNA, the CDR3 is TGTGCCAGCAGCTTGGGGTCGGATACTGAAGCTTTCTTT. Drawing the rest from reference TRBV5-5 and TRBJ1-1, the complete variable domain is DAGVTQSPTHLIKTRGQQVTLRCSPISGHKSVSWYQQVLGQGPQFIFQYYEKEERGRGNFPDRFSARQFPNYSSELNVNALLLGDSALYLCASSLGSDTEAFFGQGTRLTVV.

This chain connects TRBV6-5 to TRBJ1-2; D unclear. Trimming removed 3 bases at V and 8 bases at J, with 19 bases between. Germline-derived CDR1 and CDR2 are MNHEY and SVGAGI. This CDR3 is 15 amino acids long. CDR3 sequence: CASSYSPTAYQGYTF. CDR3 DNA sequence: TGTGCCAGCAGTTATTCCCCGACGGCTTATCAAGGCTACACCTTC.

V gene TRBV19 combines with J gene TRBJ1-2; D perhaps matches TRBD1 (5 bases). Germline assignment: CDR1 LNHDA and CDR2 SQIVND (reference sequence). Trimming took 4 bases from V and 4 from J, leaving 13 bases between them. There are 14 residues in the CDR3. CDR3: CASSTRQRPYGYTF. The CDR3 coding sequence is TGTGCCAGTAGTACCCGACAGCGACCCTATGGCTACACCTTC.

This clone was seen just once. CDR3 loop: CAWSWEDRGTDTQYF. CDR3 in DNA: TGTGCCTGGAGTTGGGAGGACAGGGGTACAGATACGCAGTATTTT. The chain carries TRBV30 and TRBJ2-3; 9 bases map to TRBD1. Trimming took 2 bases from V and 3 from J; bases not matched to a gene: 6. This CDR3 region has 15 residues. Germline values: CDR1 GTSNPN, CDR2 SVGIG (reference sequence).

This chain uses TRBV30 with TRBJ2-7; perhaps TRBD1 as D (6 bases). Germline V lookup: CDR1 GTSNPN, CDR2 SVGIG (reference sequence). The germline V and J ends were trimmed by 3 bases and 3 bases, with 9 bases remaining between them. The CDR3 is made up of 12 amino acids. The CDR3 DNA follows: TGTGCCTGGAGGGACAGCCACTACGAGCAGTACTTC. This sequence encodes CAWRDSHYEQYF. The full variable domain, with the rest looked up from reference TRBV30 and TRBJ2-7, is SQTIHQWPATLVQPVGSPLSLECTVEGTSNPNLYWYRQAAGRGLQLLFYSVGIGQISSEVPQNLSASRPQDRQFILSSKKLLLSDSGFYLCAWRDSHYEQYFGPGTRLTVT.

V and J are TRBV27 and TRBJ1-2; 11 bases match TRBD1. The CDR3 extends over 17 amino acids. The germline V gene has CDR1 MNHEY and CDR2 SMNVEV (reference sequence). The V gene end was trimmed by 5 bases and the J gene end by 8 bases; junction bases not matched to a gene: 16. The CDR3 coding sequence is TGTGCCAGCAGTGACGTCCCAGGAGGACAGGGGGCTGGCGGCTACACCTTC. Its translation: CASSDVPGGQGAGGYTF.

This chain uses TRBV7-2 with TRBJ1-2; D is undetermined. The germline V and J ends were trimmed by 2 bases and 4 bases, with 11 bases remaining between them. The CDR3 is made up of 14 amino acids. Germline-derived CDR1 and CDR2 are SGHTA and FQGNSA. The CDR3 is CASSLWDSSYGYTF. CDR3 DNA: TGTGCCAGCAGCTTATGGGATAGTAGCTATGGCTACACCTTC.

The V and J genes are TRBV29-1 and TRBJ2-1; the D gene is possibly TRBD1 (5 bases). V was shortened by 0 bases and J by 10 bases, with 19 bases between the two germline ends. The CDR3 totals 15 residues. Germline V CDR1 and CDR2: SQVTM, ANQGSEA. In DNA form, the CDR3 reads TGCAGCGTTGAAGATCTTGGACACCAATTAGGGGAGCAGTTCTTC. Protein sequence: CSVEDLGHQLGEQFF.

This clone appeared a few times. The chain recombines TRBV4-3 with TRBJ2-1; 7 positions agree with TRBD2. The germline gives CDR1 LGHNA, CDR2 YSLEER. The CDR3 length is 15 residues. Germline trimming cut 0 bases from V and 3 bases from J; bases unmatched to any gene: 2. In nucleotides, the CDR3 is TGCGCCAGCAGCCAAGATGCGGGGGACTACAATGAGCAGTTCTTC. Translation: CASSQDAGDYNEQFF.

This clone turned up a few times. The rearrangement links TRBV9 to TRBJ1-5; D remains ambiguous. Germline-derived CDR1 and CDR2 are SGDLS and YYNGEE. V gave up 3 bases and J gave up 4 bases, with 11 bases separating them. There are 14 residues in the CDR3. In DNA form, the CDR3 reads TGTGCCAGCAGCGCTCAGGAGGATAATCAGCCCCAGCATTTT. It specifies CASSAQEDNQPQHF.

V gene TRBV30 combines with J gene TRBJ2-1; D gene uncertain. The CDR3 totals 11 residues. CDR1 is GTSNPN and CDR2 is SVGIG in the germline V gene (reference sequence). The V end lost 0 bases, the J end lost 9 bases, and 6 bases lay between the germline ends. This CDR3 is CAWSVPREQFF. As DNA, the CDR3 is TGTGCCTGGAGTGTACCCCGTGAGCAGTTCTTC.

This clone was recorded a few times. CDR3 DNA sequence: TGTGCCAGCAGTACCCGGGACGCCTCCTACGAGCAGTACTTC. Its protein is CASSTRDASYEQYF. V gene TRBV27 combines with J gene TRBJ2-7, with D perhaps being TRBD1 or TRBD2 (5 bases each). The germline V and J ends were trimmed by 5 bases and 0 bases, with 11 bases remaining between them. CDR1 and CDR2 from the germline V gene are MNHEY and SMNVEV (reference sequence). The CDR3 sequence is 14 residues long.

V and J are TRBV29-1 and TRBJ2-2; D possibly uses TRBD1 or TRBD2 (6 bases each). The V gene lost 5 bases and the J gene lost 7 bases, with 14 bases spanning the gap. Germline V gene lookup returns CDR1 SQVTM and CDR2 ANQGSEA. The CDR3 consists of 13 residues. The CDR3 protein is CSVLGGANGELFF. The DNA for the CDR3 is TGCAGCGTTTTGGGGGGCGCGAACGGGGAGCTGTTTTTT.

The chain uses TRBV15 and TRBJ1-2, with D possibly being TRBD1 (6 bases). The V end lost 4 bases, the J end lost 2 bases, and 14 bases lay between the germline ends. CDR3 size: 15 residues. Germline V gene sequence: CDR1 LNHNV, CDR2 YYDKDF (reference sequence). CDR3 amino acids: CATSITGQGNYGYTF. The DNA of the CDR3 is TGTGCCACCAGCATAACAGGGCAGGGGAACTATGGCTACACCTTC.

This chain joins TRBV30 and TRBJ2-3, with TRBD2 identical over 7 bases. With V trimmed by 2 bases and J by 1 base, 3 bases remained unmatched. The CDR3 spans 14 residues. Germline loops: CDR1 GTSNPN, CDR2 SVGIG (reference sequence). CDR3 nucleotides: TGTGCCTGGAGTCTTGGGGGGGGCACAGATACGCAGTATTTT. This gives the protein CAWSLGGGTDTQYF.

The J gene is TRBJ1-1, the V gene TRBV4-3; D unresolved. From germline, CDR1 is LGHNA and CDR2 YSLEER. Trimming removed 0 bases from V and 3 bases from J, with 8 bases in between. The CDR3 is 14 residues long. Written as DNA, the CDR3 is TGCGCCAGCAGCCAAGATAATGGCGACACTGAAGCTTTCTTT. Translated, it gives CASSQDNGDTEAFF.